The rows below give T cell receptor beta chains drawn from one sample of a study of cytomegalovirus exposure and HLA in healthy donors. The repertoire was sequenced with immunoSEQ multiplex PCR; TCRdb's copy has only in-frame clones and lacks some. This table has fewer than 250,000 clones, about 86% appearing once. What was sequenced was PBMCs. The origin of the receptors is a middle-aged man in good health and CMV-seropositive. CDR3s leave out the opening cysteine and the closing phenylalanine or tryptophan.

j_call: TRBJ2-7; v_call: TRBV27; cdr3_aa: ASSYIDDSKYEQY
j_call: TRBJ1-2; v_call: TRBV7-9; cdr3_aa: ASSPRTASMDGYT
j_call: TRBJ2-5; v_call: TRBV2; cdr3_aa: ASNIQETQY
j_call: TRBJ2-1; v_call: TRBV4-1; cdr3_aa: ASSQDPTDNEQF
j_call: TRBJ1-4; v_call: TRBV5-1; cdr3_aa: ASQRDGNEKLF
j_call: TRBJ2-4; v_call: TRBV30; cdr3_aa: AWTRRETKNIQY
j_call: TRBJ1-1; v_call: TRBV6-5; cdr3_aa: ASVLGGVNTEAF
j_call: TRBJ2-1; v_call: TRBV29-1; cdr3_aa: SAVSYNEQF
j_call: TRBJ1-2; v_call: TRBV6-5; cdr3_aa: ASSYRQHYGYT
j_call: TRBJ1-2; v_call: TRBV5-6; cdr3_aa: ASSSTGQGYGYT
j_call: TRBJ1-5; v_call: TRBV27; cdr3_aa: ASSLNRGPNQPQH
j_call: TRBJ2-7; v_call: TRBV5-6; cdr3_aa: ASSLGIDNLYEQY
j_call: TRBJ2-5; v_call: TRBV5-4; cdr3_aa: ASSSKIGDQETQY
j_call: TRBJ2-1; v_call: TRBV9; cdr3_aa: ASSLTSGRALADEQF
j_call: TRBJ2-2; v_call: TRBV28; cdr3_aa: ASSRPGLGTAIGELF
j_call: TRBJ2-3; v_call: TRBV20-1; cdr3_aa: SEAGIDTQY
j_call: TRBJ2-7; v_call: TRBV11-3; cdr3_aa: ASSSRTGSHEQY
j_call: TRBJ2-7; v_call: TRBV6-6; cdr3_aa: ASSSGGPELEQY
j_call: TRBJ1-5; v_call: TRBV6-6; cdr3_aa: ASSQGQYSNQPQH
j_call: TRBJ2-3; v_call: TRBV9; cdr3_aa: ASSVASTSGPPDTQY
j_call: TRBJ2-6; v_call: TRBV7-9; cdr3_aa: ASSHQAGANVLT
j_call: TRBJ2-1; v_call: TRBV27; cdr3_aa: ASSLELLNEQF
j_call: TRBJ2-5; v_call: TRBV27; cdr3_aa: ASSFVQETQY
j_call: TRBJ1-1; v_call: TRBV28; cdr3_aa: ASRRGMNTEAF
j_call: TRBJ2-7; v_call: TRBV5-1; cdr3_aa: ASSKGGTYEQY
j_call: TRBJ1-1; v_call: TRBV12-5; cdr3_aa: ASGLVQGENTEAF
j_call: TRBJ2-1; v_call: TRBV27; cdr3_aa: ASTPGLAGVSNEQF
j_call: TRBJ1-3; v_call: TRBV7-2; cdr3_aa: ASSLRQGAGGNTIY
j_call: TRBJ2-1; v_call: TRBV4-3; cdr3_aa: ASSQGLAGGPYEQF
j_call: TRBJ2-7; v_call: TRBV7-6; cdr3_aa: ASSSYRFSYEQY
j_call: TRBJ2-1; v_call: TRBV2; cdr3_aa: ASRTFRRGVSSYNEQF
j_call: TRBJ2-3; v_call: TRBV11-3; cdr3_aa: ASSPGGGDTQY
j_call: TRBJ2-7; v_call: TRBV2; cdr3_aa: ASLGAREQY
j_call: TRBJ1-2; v_call: TRBV2; cdr3_aa: ASQDANYGYT
j_call: TRBJ2-5; v_call: TRBV19; cdr3_aa: ASSIDRQETQY
j_call: TRBJ2-1; v_call: TRBV12-5; cdr3_aa: ASGLLQAGHNEQF
j_call: TRBJ1-1; v_call: TRBV4-3; cdr3_aa: ASSQDRNTEAF
j_call: TRBJ1-6; v_call: TRBV6-5; cdr3_aa: ASSSQGMGSPLH
j_call: TRBJ2-7; v_call: TRBV5-1; cdr3_aa: ASSGGDREQY
j_call: TRBJ2-5; v_call: TRBV18; cdr3_aa: ASSPGQVQGAKTQY
j_call: TRBJ2-3; v_call: TRBV11-2; cdr3_aa: ASSSRLAVTSTDTQY
j_call: TRBJ2-5; v_call: TRBV28; cdr3_aa: ASLTGGRQETQY
j_call: TRBJ1-2; v_call: TRBV30; cdr3_aa: AWSSEGALNYGYT
j_call: TRBJ1-2; v_call: TRBV7-9; cdr3_aa: ASSLGSGGAGYT
j_call: TRBJ2-5; v_call: TRBV5-1; cdr3_aa: ASSSDRAETQY
j_call: TRBJ2-7; v_call: TRBV5-1; cdr3_aa: ASSSGLAVPLEQY
j_call: TRBJ1-2; v_call: TRBV28; cdr3_aa: ASSLRGLTYGYT
j_call: TRBJ2-7; v_call: TRBV21-1; cdr3_aa: ASSPQQY
j_call: TRBJ1-5; v_call: TRBV19; cdr3_aa: ASSTQAGNQPQH
j_call: TRBJ2-6; v_call: TRBV6-5; cdr3_aa: ASQTGPGADVLT